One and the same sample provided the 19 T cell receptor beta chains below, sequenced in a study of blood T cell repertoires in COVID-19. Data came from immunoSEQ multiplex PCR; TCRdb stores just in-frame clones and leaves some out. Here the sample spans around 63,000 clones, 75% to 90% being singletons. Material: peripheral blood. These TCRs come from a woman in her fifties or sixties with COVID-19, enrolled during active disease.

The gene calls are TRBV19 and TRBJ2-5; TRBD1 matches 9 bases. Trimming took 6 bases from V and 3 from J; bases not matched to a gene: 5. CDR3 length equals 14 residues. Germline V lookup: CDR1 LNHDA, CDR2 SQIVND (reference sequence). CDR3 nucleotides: TGTGCCAGTAGCTCCGGGACAGGGAAAGAGACCCAGTACTTC. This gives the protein CASSSGTGKETQYF.

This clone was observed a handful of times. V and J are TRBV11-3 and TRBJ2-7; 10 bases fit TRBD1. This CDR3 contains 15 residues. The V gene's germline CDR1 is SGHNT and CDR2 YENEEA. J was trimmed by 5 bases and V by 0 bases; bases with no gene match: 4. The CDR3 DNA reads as TGTGCCAGCAGCTTAGAGGGACAGGGGCCCGACGAGCAGTACTTC. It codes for CASSLEGQGPDEQYF. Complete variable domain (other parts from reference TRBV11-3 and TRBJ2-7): EAGVVQSPRYKIIEKKQPVAFWCNPISGHNTLYWYLQNLGQGPELLIRYENEEAVDDSQLPKDRFSAERLKGVDSTLKIQPAELGDSAVYLCASSLEGQGPDEQYFGPGTRLTVT.

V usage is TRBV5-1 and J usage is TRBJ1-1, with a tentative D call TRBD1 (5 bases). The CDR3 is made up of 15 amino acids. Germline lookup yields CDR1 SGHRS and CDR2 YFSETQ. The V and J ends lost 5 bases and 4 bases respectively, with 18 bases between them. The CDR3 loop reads CASRQEGPLSTEAFF. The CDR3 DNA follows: TGCGCCAGCAGACAGGAGGGACCCTTGAGCACTGAAGCTTTCTTT.

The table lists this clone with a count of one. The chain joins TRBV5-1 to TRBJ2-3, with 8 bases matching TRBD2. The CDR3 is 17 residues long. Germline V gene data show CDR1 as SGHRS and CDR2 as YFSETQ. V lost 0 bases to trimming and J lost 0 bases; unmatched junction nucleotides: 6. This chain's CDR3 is CASSLALLAASTDTQYF. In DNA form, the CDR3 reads TGCGCCAGCAGCTTGGCCCTACTAGCGGCTAGCACAGATACGCAGTATTTT.

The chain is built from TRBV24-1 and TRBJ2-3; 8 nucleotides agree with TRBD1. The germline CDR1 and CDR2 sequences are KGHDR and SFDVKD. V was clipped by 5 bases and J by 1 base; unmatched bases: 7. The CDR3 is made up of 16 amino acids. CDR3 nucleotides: TGTGCCACCAGTGGACCCGGGACAGGACGCACAGATACGCAGTATTTT. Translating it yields CATSGPGTGRTDTQYF.

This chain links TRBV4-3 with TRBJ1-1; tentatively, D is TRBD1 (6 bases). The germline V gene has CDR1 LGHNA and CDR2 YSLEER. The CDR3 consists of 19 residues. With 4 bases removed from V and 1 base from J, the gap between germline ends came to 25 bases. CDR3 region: CASSPAPGGLAPGNTEAFF. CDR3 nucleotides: TGCGCCAGCAGCCCCGCCCCCGGGGGGCTAGCTCCTGGGAACACTGAAGCTTTCTTT.

CDR3: CAIKGQGGADAEAFF. DNA of the CDR3: TGTGCCATCAAAGGTCAGGGCGGAGCAGACGCTGAAGCTTTCTTT. The chain links TRBV10-3 to TRBJ1-1; D perhaps matches TRBD1 (5 bases). V lost 7 bases and J 6 bases, leaving 21 bases between the germline ends. The germline CDR1 and CDR2 sequences are ENHRY and SYGVKD. This CDR3 region has 15 residues.

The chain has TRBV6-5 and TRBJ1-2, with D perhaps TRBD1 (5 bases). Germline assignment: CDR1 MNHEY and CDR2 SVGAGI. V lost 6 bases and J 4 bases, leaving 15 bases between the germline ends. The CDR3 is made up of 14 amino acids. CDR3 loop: CASRTRDSIYGYTF. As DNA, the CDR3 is TGTGCCAGCAGAACCCGTGACAGTATCTATGGCTACACCTTC.

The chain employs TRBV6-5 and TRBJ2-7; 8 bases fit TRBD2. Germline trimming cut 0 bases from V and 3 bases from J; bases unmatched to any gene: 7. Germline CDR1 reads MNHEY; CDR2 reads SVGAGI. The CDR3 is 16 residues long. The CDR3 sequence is CASSYSSGGSFYEQYF. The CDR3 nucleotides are TGTGCCAGCAGTTACTCGAGCGGGGGCTCCTTCTACGAGCAGTACTTC.

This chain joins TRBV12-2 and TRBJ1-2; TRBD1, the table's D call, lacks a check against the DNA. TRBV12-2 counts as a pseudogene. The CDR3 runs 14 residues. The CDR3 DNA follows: TGTGCAAGTCGCTTAATGGTCAGGCCATATGGCTACACCTTC. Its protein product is CASRLMVRPYGYTF.

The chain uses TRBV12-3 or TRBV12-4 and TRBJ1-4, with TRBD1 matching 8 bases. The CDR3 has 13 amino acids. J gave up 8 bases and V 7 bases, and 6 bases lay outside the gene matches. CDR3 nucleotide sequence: TGTGCCAGCAATAGGTACAGGGGGGAAAAACTGTTTTTT. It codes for CASNRYRGEKLFF.

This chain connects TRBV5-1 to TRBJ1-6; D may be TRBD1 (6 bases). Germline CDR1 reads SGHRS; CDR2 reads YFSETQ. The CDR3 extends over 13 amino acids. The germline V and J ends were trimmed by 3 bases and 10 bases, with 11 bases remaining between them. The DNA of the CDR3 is TGCGCCAGCAGCTCAACAGGGCCCTCACCCCTCCACTTT. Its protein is CASSSTGPSPLHF.

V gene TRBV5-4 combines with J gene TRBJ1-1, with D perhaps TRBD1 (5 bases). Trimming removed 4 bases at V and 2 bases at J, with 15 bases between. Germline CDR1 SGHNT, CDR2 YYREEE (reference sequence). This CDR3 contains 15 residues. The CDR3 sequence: CASSPPLGTNTEAFF. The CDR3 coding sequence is TGTGCCAGCAGCCCACCGTTGGGGACTAACACTGAAGCTTTCTTT.

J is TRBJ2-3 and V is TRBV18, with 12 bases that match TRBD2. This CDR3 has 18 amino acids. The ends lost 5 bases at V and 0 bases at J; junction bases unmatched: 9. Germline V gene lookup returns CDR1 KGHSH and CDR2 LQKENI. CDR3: CASSFLTSGGASTDTQYF. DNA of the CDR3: TGTGCCAGCTCATTTCTGACTAGCGGGGGTGCTAGCACAGATACGCAGTATTTT. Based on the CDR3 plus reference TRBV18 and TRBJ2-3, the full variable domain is NAGVMQNPRHLVRRRGQEARLRCSPMKGHSHVYWYRQLPEEGLKFMVYLQKENIIDESGMPKERFSAEFPKEGPSILRIQQVVRGDSAAYFCASSFLTSGGASTDTQYFGPGTRLTVL.

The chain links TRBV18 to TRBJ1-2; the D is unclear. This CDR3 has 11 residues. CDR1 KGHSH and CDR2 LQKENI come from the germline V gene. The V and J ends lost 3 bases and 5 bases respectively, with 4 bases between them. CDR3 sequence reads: CASSPQYGYTF. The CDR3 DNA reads TGTGCCAGCTCACCCCAATATGGCTACACCTTC.

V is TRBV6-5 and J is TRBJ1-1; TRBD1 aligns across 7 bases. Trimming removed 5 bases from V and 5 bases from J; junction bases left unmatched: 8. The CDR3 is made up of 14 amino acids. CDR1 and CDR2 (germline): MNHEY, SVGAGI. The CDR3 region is CASSRNRGQTEAFF. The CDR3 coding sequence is TGTGCCAGCAGTAGGAACAGGGGACAGACTGAAGCTTTCTTT.

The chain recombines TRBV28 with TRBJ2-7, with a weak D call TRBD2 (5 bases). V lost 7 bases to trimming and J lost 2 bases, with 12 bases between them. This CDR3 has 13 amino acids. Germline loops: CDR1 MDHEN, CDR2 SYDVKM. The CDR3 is CASTGVRAYEQYF. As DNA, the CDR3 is TGTGCCAGCACCGGGGTCCGGGCCTACGAGCAGTACTTC. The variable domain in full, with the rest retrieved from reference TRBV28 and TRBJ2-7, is DVKVTQSSRYLVKRTGEKVFLECVQDMDHENMFWYRQDPGLGLRLIYFSYDVKMKEKGDIPEGYSVSREKKERFSLILESASTNQTSMYLCASTGVRAYEQYFGPGTRLTVT.

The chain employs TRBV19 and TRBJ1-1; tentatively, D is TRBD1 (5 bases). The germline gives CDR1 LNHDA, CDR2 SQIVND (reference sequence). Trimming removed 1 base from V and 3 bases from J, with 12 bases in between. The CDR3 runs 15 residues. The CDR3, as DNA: TGTGCCAGTAGTATAGGGGGCGCAAGGGACACTGAAGCTTTCTTT. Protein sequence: CASSIGGARDTEAFF.

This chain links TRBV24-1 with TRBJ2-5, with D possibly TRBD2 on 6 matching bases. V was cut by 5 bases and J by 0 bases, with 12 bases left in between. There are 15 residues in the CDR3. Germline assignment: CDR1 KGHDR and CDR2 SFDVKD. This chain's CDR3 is CATSGQGLYQETQYF. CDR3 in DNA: TGTGCCACCAGTGGCCAGGGACTGTACCAAGAGACCCAGTACTTC.